These 29 T cell receptor beta chains originate from one sample sequenced in a study of T-cell memory formation after mild COVID-19. TCRdb recomputed calls from the 5' RACE reads with MiXCR, one row per CDR3 protein. Of roughly 400,000 distinct CDR3 sequences listed, about a sixth are singletons. Sequencing was performed on PBMCs or a T cell subset sorted from them (not recorded which). The receptors come from a man aged 18 to 29 who had mild COVID-19 (a few samples of this study predate the infection). Cell type and time point are not known.

This chain connects TRBV27 to TRBJ2-3, with 9 positions matching TRBD1. V lost 5 bases and J lost 5; bases outside the gene matches: 5. There are 14 residues in the CDR3. CDR1 and CDR2 from the germline V gene are MNHEY and SMNVEV (reference sequence). CDR3 residues: CASSIRTGVDTQYF. The CDR3 DNA reads TGTGCCAGCAGTATCCGGACAGGGGTAGATACGCAGTATTTT.

This clonotype was seen just once. This sequence joins TRBV5-1 and TRBJ2-2; a possible D gene is TRBD2 (6 bases). This CDR3 is 16 amino acids long. CDR1 is SGHRS and CDR2 is YFSETQ in the germline V gene. For the CDR3, the DNA is TGCGGGAGCAGCTCGGGACTCCAATACTACACCGGGGAGCTGTTTTTT. Encoded protein: CGSSSGLQYYTGELFF.

This clonotype appeared a few times. J is TRBJ2-4 and V is TRBV23-1; TRBD1 agrees at 8 bases. TRBV23-1 is marked as an open reading frame, function uncertain. Germline trimming cut 6 bases from V and 3 bases from J; bases unmatched to any gene: 16. The CDR3 covers 18 residues. The CDR3 region has the DNA TGCGCCAGCAGGATTCCAGGGGGCTCCCGTATTGTCAAAAACATTCAGTACTTC. It is translated as CASRIPGGSRIVKNIQYF.

The V and J genes are TRBV27 and TRBJ1-1, with a weak D call TRBD1 (6 bases). V lost 4 bases and J lost 3, with 15 bases in between. Germline CDR1 reads MNHEY; CDR2 reads SMNVEV (reference sequence). The CDR3 is made up of 15 amino acids. CDR3 nucleotides: TGTGCCAGCAGTTCCAGTGTACAGGGCTACACTGAAGCTTTCTTT. Protein product: CASSSSVQGYTEAFF.

The chain links TRBV5-1 to TRBJ2-3, with no clear D. Trimming shortened V by 0 bases and J by 0 bases, and 11 bases separated the two germline ends. The CDR3 contains 16 residues. Germline CDR1 is SGHRS and CDR2 is YFSETQ. The CDR3 DNA reads as TGCGCCAGCAGCTTGGGTCTAGACTCTAGCACAGATACGCAGTATTTT. As protein: CASSLGLDSSTDTQYF. Complete variable domain (other parts from reference TRBV5-1 and TRBJ2-3): KAGVTQTPRYLIKTRGQQVTLSCSPISGHRSVSWYQQTPGQGLQFLFEYFSETQRNKGNFPGRFSGRQFSNSRSEMNVSTLELGDSALYLCASSLGLDSSTDTQYFGPGTRLTVL.

This clonotype was detected only a few times. The chain carries TRBV29-1 and TRBJ2-5; D is possibly TRBD1 (5 bases). The CDR3 contains 12 residues. CDR1 SQVTM and CDR2 ANQGSEA come from the germline V gene. CDR3 coding DNA: TGCAGTTCTTACCGACAGACAGAGACCCAGTACTTC. This encodes CSSYRQTETQYF.

This clonotype came up a few times. The chain employs TRBV12-3 or TRBV12-4 and TRBJ1-1; 11 positions agree with TRBD1. Trimming took 2 bases from V and 5 from J; bases not matched to a gene: 7. The CDR3 extends over 16 amino acids. This chain's CDR3 is CASSLPPGQGATEAFF. DNA of the CDR3: TGTGCCAGCAGTTTACCTCCCGGACAGGGGGCTACTGAAGCTTTCTTT.

This clonotype turned up a few times. V usage is TRBV7-2 and J usage is TRBJ2-4; D not resolved. The germline V gene has CDR1 SGHTA and CDR2 FQGNSA. This CDR3 region has 13 residues. Deletions cut 3 bases from V and 8 bases from J, with 11 bases between. The CDR3 DNA reads as TGTGCCAGCAGCTTCACGGTGTCTGACATTCAGTACTTC. The encoded protein is CASSFTVSDIQYF.

This clonotype was observed a few times. V and J are TRBV3-1 and TRBJ2-3; tentative D call: TRBD2 (6 bases). This CDR3 has 17 amino acids. The V end lost 4 bases, the J end lost 2 bases, and 19 bases lay between the germline ends. Germline lookup yields CDR1 LGHDT and CDR2 YNNKEL (reference sequence). The CDR3 is CASSPRGNGLFTDTQYF. The CDR3 region has the DNA TGTGCCAGCAGCCCTCGGGGGAACGGACTCTTCACAGATACGCAGTATTTT.

The rearrangement joins TRBV10-3 to TRBJ2-7; 8 bases fit TRBD2. Germline V gives CDR1 ENHRY, CDR2 SYGVKD. The V and J ends lost 6 bases and 0 bases, in that order; junction bases with no gene match: 7. The length of the CDR3 is 15 residues. The CDR3 spells CAISGTSGLSYEQYF. As DNA, the CDR3 is TGTGCCATCAGCGGTACTAGCGGCCTCTCCTACGAGCAGTACTTC.

The rearrangement uses TRBV3-1 and TRBJ2-2, with 13 bases fitting TRBD2. The trim removed 5 bases at V and 3 bases at J, leaving 6 bases unmatched. Germline CDR1 LGHDT, CDR2 YNNKEL (reference sequence). The CDR3 totals 17 residues. The CDR3 reads CASSSGLAGLHTGELFF. The DNA for the CDR3 is TGTGCCAGCAGCTCGGGACTAGCGGGGCTTCACACCGGGGAGCTGTTTTTT.

This clonotype turned up a few times. The chain links TRBV2 to TRBJ1-1; D uncertain. Trimming cost V 7 bases and J 7 bases, with 7 bases left between them. CDR1 is SNHLY, CDR2 FYNNEI, per germline. The CDR3 covers 10 residues. The DNA for the CDR3 is TGTGCCAGCATAAGAGTTGAAGCTTTCTTT. This sequence encodes CASIRVEAFF.

This sequence joins TRBV7-9 and TRBJ1-2; D is undetermined. The germline V and J ends were trimmed by 3 bases and 1 base, with 9 bases remaining between them. Germline V CDR1 and CDR2: SEHNR, FQNEAQ (reference sequence). This CDR3 contains 14 residues. CDR3 residues: CASSLTVLNYGYTF. The CDR3 DNA reads TGTGCCAGCAGCTTGACGGTGCTTAACTATGGCTACACCTTC.

A few counts support this clonotype. J is TRBJ2-3 and V is TRBV20-1, with TRBD2 matching 12 bases. The CDR3 has 15 amino acids. Germline CDR1 DFQATT, CDR2 SNEGSKA (reference sequence). Trimming cost V 4 bases and J 5 bases; bases outside gene matches: 7. The CDR3 reads CSANPSGGAGDTQYF. In DNA form, the CDR3 reads TGCAGTGCTAATCCTAGCGGGGGGGCTGGAGATACGCAGTATTTT.

This clonotype came up a few times. The chain carries TRBV20-1 and TRBJ2-5; D perhaps matches TRBD2 (6 bases). The V gene's germline CDR1 is DFQATT and CDR2 SNEGSKA (reference sequence). The V and J ends lost 6 bases and 6 bases respectively, with 17 bases between them. The CDR3 runs 13 residues. The CDR3 sequence: CSANNRLDQTQYF. CDR3 sequence (DNA): TGCAGTGCCAACAACCGACTAGACCAGACCCAGTACTTC.

The chain has TRBV6-5 and TRBJ2-1, with a tentative D call TRBD2 (5 bases). Trimming removed 6 bases from V and 0 bases from J, with 9 bases in between. Germline V CDR1 and CDR2: MNHEY, SVGAGI. The CDR3 covers 14 residues. CDR3 coding DNA: TGTGCCAGCAGACTCGGGAACTCCTACAATGAGCAGTTCTTC. It codes for CASRLGNSYNEQFF.

This clonotype has only a few counts. The CDR3: CASSLETLHREQFF. The CDR3 nucleotides are TGTGCCAGCAGCTTAGAGACTCTCCATCGGGAGCAGTTCTTC. The V gene is TRBV11-2, the J gene TRBJ2-1; D not resolved. With 0 bases removed from V and 10 bases from J, the gap between germline ends came to 13 bases. CDR1 is SGHAT, CDR2 FQNNGV, per germline. This CDR3 spans 14 amino acids.

This clonotype was seen ten or more times. The chain combines TRBV6-1 with TRBJ1-3; weak D call: TRBD1 (5 bases). CDR1 is MNHNS and CDR2 is SASEGT in the germline V gene. This CDR3 has 16 residues. The ends were cut back, 0 bases at V and 2 bases at J, with 11 bases in the middle. Here the CDR3 reads CASSEARGLAGNTIYF. CDR3 nucleotides: TGTGCCAGCAGTGAAGCGAGGGGATTAGCTGGAAACACCATATATTTT.

A note on this clonotype: A read error may explain this, as a much larger clone is one base away. This chain links TRBV7-2 with TRBJ1-5; possibly TRBD1 for D (5 bases). From germline, CDR1 is SGHTA and CDR2 FQGNSA. Trimming stripped 7 bases from V and 9 bases from J, with 13 bases between. The CDR3 runs to 12 residues. The CDR3 sequence: CASIWGGGPQHF. CDR3 nucleotide sequence: TGTGCCAGCATCTGGGGTGGGGGGCCCCAGCATTTT.

The chain joins TRBV20-1 to TRBJ2-6; D is undetermined. This CDR3 has 14 residues. The germline V gene has CDR1 DFQATT and CDR2 SNEGSKA (reference sequence). The CDR3 region has the DNA TGCAGCCCAACGAGTCAGGCTGGGGCCAACGTCCTGACTTTC. Protein product: CSPTSQAGANVLTF.

The J gene is TRBJ1-1, the V gene TRBV7-2; 10 positions agree with TRBD1. The ends lost 3 bases at V and 5 bases at J; junction bases unmatched: 3. CDR1 is SGHTA and CDR2 is FQGNSA in the germline V gene. The CDR3 has 14 residues. CDR3 region: CASSLTGGRTEAFF. As DNA, the CDR3 is TGTGCCAGCAGCTTGACAGGGGGCAGGACTGAAGCTTTCTTT.

In this sample, this clonotype turned up a few times. The gene calls are TRBV3-1 and TRBJ1-1; the match to TRBD1 covers 12 bases. Germline values: CDR1 LGHDT, CDR2 YNNKEL (reference sequence). The CDR3 covers 14 residues. V shed 3 bases, J shed 10 bases, and the junction held 6 bases outside the gene matches. The CDR3 here is CASSQGTGGLGAFF. The CDR3 DNA follows: TGTGCCAGCAGCCAGGGGACAGGGGGCTTGGGAGCTTTCTTT.

This chain uses TRBV20-1 with TRBJ2-7, with D perhaps assigned TRBD1 or TRBD2 (7 bases each). V was clipped by 5 bases and J by 2 bases, with 22 bases between them. This CDR3 is 16 amino acids long. CDR1 DFQATT and CDR2 SNEGSKA come from the germline V gene (reference sequence). The CDR3, as DNA: TGCAGTGCTGCCGGTTTAGGGCAGGGGGGGGCCTACGAGCAGTACTTC. Amino acids: CSAAGLGQGGAYEQYF.

This clonotype was recorded a few times. The chain has TRBV6-5 and TRBJ2-3, with unresolved D. The V gene lost 5 bases and the J gene lost 0 bases, with 18 bases spanning the gap. Per germline, CDR1 MNHEY and CDR2 SVGAGI. The CDR3 has 17 amino acids. The CDR3 DNA reads TGTGCCAGCAGTAAGACACTCGCCGCTGATAGCACAGATACGCAGTATTTT. It codes for CASSKTLAADSTDTQYF.

The chain carries TRBV3-1 and TRBJ2-5; D ambiguous. Trimming took 2 bases from V and 5 from J, leaving 18 bases between them. Per the germline V gene, CDR1 is LGHDT and CDR2 is YNNKEL (reference sequence). The CDR3 runs to 16 residues. This CDR3 is CASSQPDGLGPETQYF. The CDR3 region has the DNA TGTGCCAGCAGCCAACCAGACGGGCTCGGGCCTGAGACCCAGTACTTC.

The rearrangement uses TRBV6-5 and TRBJ2-1, with a tentative D call TRBD2 (6 bases). The germline V gene has CDR1 MNHEY and CDR2 SVGAGI. CDR3 length equals 15 residues. Trimming removed 6 bases from V and 3 bases from J, with 15 bases in between. The CDR3 DNA reads as TGTGCCAGCAGCCGAACCCCGGGACTCTACAATGAGCAGTTCTTC. Protein sequence: CASSRTPGLYNEQFF.

The sample holds a few counts of this clonotype. The chain is built from TRBV5-1 and TRBJ2-3, with D possibly called TRBD1 or TRBD2 (7 bases each). The CDR3 spans 15 residues. Germline lookup yields CDR1 SGHRS and CDR2 YFSETQ. V lost 4 bases and J lost 4, with 16 bases in between. In DNA, the CDR3 is TGCGCCAGCAGCATAAGCGGGGACAGCCCAGATACGCAGTATTTT. Amino acids: CASSISGDSPDTQYF.

In this sample, this clonotype turned up a few times. The chain couples TRBV9 to TRBJ1-1; D remains unclear. The CDR3 loop spans 14 amino acids. Germline assignment: CDR1 SGDLS and CDR2 YYNGEE. The germline V and J ends were trimmed by 7 bases and 6 bases, with 19 bases remaining between them. CDR3 DNA sequence: TGTGCCAGCGAACCTCATCGGGGTCCGCCTGAAGCTTTCTTT. It codes for CASEPHRGPPEAFF.

This chain connects TRBV5-1 to TRBJ2-3; 13 bases align to TRBD2. V shed 4 bases and J 5 bases; nucleotides not matched to a gene: 10. Germline values: CDR1 SGHRS, CDR2 YFSETQ. The CDR3 loop spans 17 amino acids. CDR3 sequence: CASSLLGTSGAGDTQYF. The CDR3 DNA reads as TGCGCCAGCAGCCTACTTGGGACTAGCGGGGCCGGAGATACGCAGTATTTT.